This is a list of T cell receptor beta chains from one sample in a study of graft-versus-host responses after intestinal transplantation. Their antigens remain unidentified. Method: immunoSEQ multiplex PCR; TCRdb's copy keeps in-frame clones and lacks some. Found here are 130,000 or so clones, nearly 95% of them singletons; the top ten hold roughly 0.19%. Sequences were derived from unstimulated CD4+ T cells sorted from spleen or lymph node cells, sampled before intestinal transplant. These receptors came from a human donor who received an intestinal transplant. The CDR3 runs from the conserved cysteine through the conserved F or W. Fields, in order: J gene, D gene, V gene, CDR3 DNA, CDR3 protein. A D gene is named only where the DNA matches it firmly.

j_call: TRBJ2-3
d_call: .
v_call: TRBV10-3
cdr3_nt: TGTGCCATCAGTGCGGGGCGCACAGATACGCAGTATTTT
cdr3_aa: CAISAGRTDTQYF

j_call: TRBJ1-6
d_call: .
v_call: TRBV11-2
cdr3_nt: TGTGCCAGCAGCTTGGCCCGCTCCTATAATTCACCCCTCCACTTT
cdr3_aa: CASSLARSYNSPLHF

j_call: TRBJ2-3
d_call: .
v_call: TRBV19
cdr3_nt: TGTGCCAGTAGGGGATCGGGCGCGATATTCACAGATACGCAGTATTTT
cdr3_aa: CASRGSGAIFTDTQYF

j_call: TRBJ2-1
d_call: TRBD2
v_call: TRBV13
cdr3_nt: TGTGCCAGCAGCCGGACTAGCGGGAGTAATGAGCAGTTCTTC
cdr3_aa: CASSRTSGSNEQFF

j_call: TRBJ2-7
d_call: .
v_call: TRBV19
cdr3_nt: TGTGCCAGTATGGGACTCTCCTACGAGCAGTACTTC
cdr3_aa: CASMGLSYEQYF

j_call: TRBJ2-5
d_call: TRBD2
v_call: TRBV6-6
cdr3_nt: TGTGCCAGCAGTCACCTTAGCGGGAGGGCCCAAGAGACCCAGTACTTC
cdr3_aa: CASSHLSGRAQETQYF

j_call: TRBJ2-1
d_call: TRBD2
v_call: TRBV5-1
cdr3_nt: TGCGCCAGCAGCTTGTATCCCAGCGGGAGGGCCCTGCGACCAGAGAATGAGCAGCTCTTC
cdr3_aa: CASSLYPSGRALRPENEQLF

j_call: TRBJ1-2
d_call: .
v_call: TRBV30
cdr3_nt: TGTGCCTGGGGACAGCCCTATGGCTACACCTTC
cdr3_aa: CAWGQPYGYTF

j_call: TRBJ2-6
d_call: .
v_call: TRBV19
cdr3_nt: TGTGCCAGTTCTCCTAAGGGGGATCTCTCTGGGGCCAACGTCCTGACTTTC
cdr3_aa: CASSPKGDLSGANVLTF

j_call: TRBJ1-3
d_call: .
v_call: TRBV23-1
cdr3_nt: TGCGCCCCACCGAGGGGATACTCTGGAAACACCATATATTTT
cdr3_aa: CAPPRGYSGNTIYF

j_call: TRBJ1-5
d_call: .
v_call: TRBV25-1
cdr3_nt: TGTGCCAGCAGTGAATTTGGGGGCTCCAATCAGCCCCAGCATTTT
cdr3_aa: CASSEFGGSNQPQHF

j_call: TRBJ2-1
d_call: .
v_call: TRBV7-3
cdr3_nt: TGTGCCAGCAGCTTAACCGGACTGTTCTACAATGAGCAGTTCTTC
cdr3_aa: CASSLTGLFYNEQFF

j_call: TRBJ1-2
d_call: TRBD1
v_call: TRBV28
cdr3_nt: TGTGCCAGCAGTTTAATGAACAGGGGGCTACTAATTGGTGGCTACACCTTC
cdr3_aa: CASSLMNRGLLIGGYTF